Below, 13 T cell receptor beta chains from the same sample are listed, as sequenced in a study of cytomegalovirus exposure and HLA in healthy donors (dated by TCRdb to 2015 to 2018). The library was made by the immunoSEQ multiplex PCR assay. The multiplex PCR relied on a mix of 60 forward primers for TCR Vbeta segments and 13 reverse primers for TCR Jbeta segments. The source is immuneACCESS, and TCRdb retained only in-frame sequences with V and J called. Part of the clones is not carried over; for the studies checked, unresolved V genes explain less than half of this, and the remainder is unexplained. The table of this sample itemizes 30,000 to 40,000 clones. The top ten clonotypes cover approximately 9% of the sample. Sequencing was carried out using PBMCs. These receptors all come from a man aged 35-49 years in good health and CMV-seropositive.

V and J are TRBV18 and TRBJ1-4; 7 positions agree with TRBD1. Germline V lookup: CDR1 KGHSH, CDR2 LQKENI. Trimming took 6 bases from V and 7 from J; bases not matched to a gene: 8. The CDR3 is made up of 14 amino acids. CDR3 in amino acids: CASSQETGVEKLFF. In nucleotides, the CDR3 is TGTGCCAGCTCCCAAGAAACAGGGGTTGAAAAACTGTTTTTT.

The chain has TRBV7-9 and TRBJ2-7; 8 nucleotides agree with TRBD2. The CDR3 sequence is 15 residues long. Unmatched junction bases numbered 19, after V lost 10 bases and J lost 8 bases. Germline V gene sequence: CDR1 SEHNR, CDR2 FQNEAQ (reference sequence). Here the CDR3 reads CATPGGREPVGQQYF. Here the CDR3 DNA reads TGTGCCACCCCGGGGGGGCGGGAGCCAGTCGGACAGCAGTACTTC. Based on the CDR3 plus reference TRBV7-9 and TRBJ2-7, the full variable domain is DTGVSQNPRHKITKRGQNVTFRCDPISEHNRLYWYRQTLGQGPEFLTYFQNEAQLEKSRLLSDRFSAERPKGSFSTLEIQRTEQGDSAMYLCATPGGREPVGQQYFGPGTRLTVT.

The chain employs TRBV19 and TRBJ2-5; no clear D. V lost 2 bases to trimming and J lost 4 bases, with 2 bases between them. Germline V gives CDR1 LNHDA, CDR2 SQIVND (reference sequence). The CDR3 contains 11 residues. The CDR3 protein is CASSIRETQYF. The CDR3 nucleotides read TGTGCCAGTAGTATACGAGAGACCCAGTACTTC.

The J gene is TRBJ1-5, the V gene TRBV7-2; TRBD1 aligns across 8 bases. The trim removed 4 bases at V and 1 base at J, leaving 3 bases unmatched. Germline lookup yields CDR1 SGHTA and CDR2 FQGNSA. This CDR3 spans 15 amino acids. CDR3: CASSYQGASNQPQHF. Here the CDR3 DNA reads TGTGCCAGCAGCTACCAGGGGGCGAGCAATCAGCCCCAGCATTTT.

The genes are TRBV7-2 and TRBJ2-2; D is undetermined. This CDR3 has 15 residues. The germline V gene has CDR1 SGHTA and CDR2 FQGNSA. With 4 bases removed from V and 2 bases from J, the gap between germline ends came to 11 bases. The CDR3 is CASSSPGFNTGELFF. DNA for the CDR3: TGTGCCAGCAGCTCCCCCGGGTTCAACACCGGGGAGCTGTTTTTT.

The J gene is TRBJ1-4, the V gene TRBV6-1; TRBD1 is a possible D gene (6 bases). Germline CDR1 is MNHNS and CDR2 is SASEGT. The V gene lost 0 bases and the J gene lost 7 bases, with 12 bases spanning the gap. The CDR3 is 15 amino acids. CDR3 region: CASSEATGMSEKLFF. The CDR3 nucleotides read TGTGCCAGCAGTGAAGCAACAGGGATGAGTGAAAAACTGTTTTTT.

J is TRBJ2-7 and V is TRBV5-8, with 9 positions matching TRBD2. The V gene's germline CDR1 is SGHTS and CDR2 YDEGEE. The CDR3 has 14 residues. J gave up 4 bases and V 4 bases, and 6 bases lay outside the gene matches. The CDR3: CASSTGSGRYEQYF. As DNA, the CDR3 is TGTGCCAGCAGCACGGGAAGCGGGAGGTACGAGCAGTACTTC.

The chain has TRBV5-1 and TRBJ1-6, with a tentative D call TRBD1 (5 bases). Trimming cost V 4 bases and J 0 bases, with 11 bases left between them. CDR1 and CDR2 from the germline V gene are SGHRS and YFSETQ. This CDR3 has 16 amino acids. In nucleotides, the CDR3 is TGCGCCAGCAGCGCGGGAGGGGACTCCTATAATTCACCCCTCCACTTT. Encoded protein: CASSAGGDSYNSPLHF.

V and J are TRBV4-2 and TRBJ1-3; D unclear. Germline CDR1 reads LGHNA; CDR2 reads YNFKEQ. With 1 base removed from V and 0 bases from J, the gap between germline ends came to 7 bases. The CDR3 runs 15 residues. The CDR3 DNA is TGTGCCAGCAGCCAAGTCGCAGTCTCTGGAAACACCATATATTTT. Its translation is CASSQVAVSGNTIYF.

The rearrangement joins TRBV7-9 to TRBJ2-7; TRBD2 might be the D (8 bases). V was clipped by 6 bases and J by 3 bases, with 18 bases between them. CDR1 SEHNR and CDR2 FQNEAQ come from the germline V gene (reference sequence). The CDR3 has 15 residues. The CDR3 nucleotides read TGTGCCAGCAGTAGCGGGACAGCAAGTGACTACGAGCAGTACTTC. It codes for CASSSGTASDYEQYF. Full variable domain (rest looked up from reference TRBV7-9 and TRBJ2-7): DTGVSQNPRHKITKRGQNVTFRCDPISEHNRLYWYRQTLGQGPEFLTYFQNEAQLEKSRLLSDRFSAERPKGSFSTLEIQRTEQGDSAMYLCASSSGTASDYEQYFGPGTRLTVT.

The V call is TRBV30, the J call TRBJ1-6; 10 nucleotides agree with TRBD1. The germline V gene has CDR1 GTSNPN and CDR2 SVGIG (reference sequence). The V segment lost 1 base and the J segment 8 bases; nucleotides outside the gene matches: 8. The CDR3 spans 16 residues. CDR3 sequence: CAWSARQGAFDSPLHF. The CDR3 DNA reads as TGTGCCTGGAGTGCCAGACAGGGGGCGTTCGATTCACCCCTCCACTTT.

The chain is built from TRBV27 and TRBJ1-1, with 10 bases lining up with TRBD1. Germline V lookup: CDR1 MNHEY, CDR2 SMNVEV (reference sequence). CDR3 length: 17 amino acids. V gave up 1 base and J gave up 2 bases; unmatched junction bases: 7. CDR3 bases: TGTGCCAGCAGTTTATATGTGGGACAGGGGTCCAACACTGAAGCTTTCTTT. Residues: CASSLYVGQGSNTEAFF.

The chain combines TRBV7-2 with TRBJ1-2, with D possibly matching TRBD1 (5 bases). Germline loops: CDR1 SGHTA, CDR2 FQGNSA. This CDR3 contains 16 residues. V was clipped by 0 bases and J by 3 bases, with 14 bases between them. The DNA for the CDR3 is TGTGCCAGCAGCTTAGCGCTCCAGGGTGAACACTATGGCTACACCTTC. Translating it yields CASSLALQGEHYGYTF.